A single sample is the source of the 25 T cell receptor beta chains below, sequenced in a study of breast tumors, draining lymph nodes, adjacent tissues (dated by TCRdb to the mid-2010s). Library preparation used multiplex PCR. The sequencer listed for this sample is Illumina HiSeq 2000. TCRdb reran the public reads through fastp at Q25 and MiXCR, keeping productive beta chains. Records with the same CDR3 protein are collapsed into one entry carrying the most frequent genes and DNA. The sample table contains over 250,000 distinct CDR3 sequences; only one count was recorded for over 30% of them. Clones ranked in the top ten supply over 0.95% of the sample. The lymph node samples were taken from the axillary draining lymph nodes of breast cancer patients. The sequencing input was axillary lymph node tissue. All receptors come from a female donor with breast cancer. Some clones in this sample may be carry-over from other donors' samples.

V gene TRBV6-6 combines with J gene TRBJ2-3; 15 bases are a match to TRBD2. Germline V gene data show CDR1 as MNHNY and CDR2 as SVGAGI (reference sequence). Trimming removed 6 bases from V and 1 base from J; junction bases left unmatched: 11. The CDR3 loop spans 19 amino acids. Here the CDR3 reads CASSRMGLAGGRGTDTQYF. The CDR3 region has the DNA TGTGCCAGCAGCCGTATGGGACTAGCGGGAGGCCGGGGCACAGATACGCAGTATTTT.

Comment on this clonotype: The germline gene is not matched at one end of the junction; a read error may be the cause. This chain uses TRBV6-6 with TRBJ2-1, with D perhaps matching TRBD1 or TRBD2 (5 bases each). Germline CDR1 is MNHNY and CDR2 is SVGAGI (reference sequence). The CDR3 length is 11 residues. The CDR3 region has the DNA TGTGTCAGCAGTCACCGGGGACGAGAGTTCTTC. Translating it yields CVSSHRGREFF.

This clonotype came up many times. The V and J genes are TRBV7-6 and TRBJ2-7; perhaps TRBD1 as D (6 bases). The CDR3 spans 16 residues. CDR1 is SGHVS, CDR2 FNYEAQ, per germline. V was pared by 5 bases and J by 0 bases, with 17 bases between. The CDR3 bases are TGTGCCAGCAGCATGATAGGACAGCAAAGCTCCTACGAGCAGTACTTC. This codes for CASSMIGQQSSYEQYF.

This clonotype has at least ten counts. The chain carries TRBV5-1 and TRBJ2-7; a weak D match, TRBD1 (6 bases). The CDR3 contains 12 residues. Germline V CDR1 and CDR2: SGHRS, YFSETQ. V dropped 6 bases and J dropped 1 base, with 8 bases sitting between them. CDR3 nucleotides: TGCGCCAGCACCGACAGGTCCTACGAGCAGTACTTC. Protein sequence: CASTDRSYEQYF.

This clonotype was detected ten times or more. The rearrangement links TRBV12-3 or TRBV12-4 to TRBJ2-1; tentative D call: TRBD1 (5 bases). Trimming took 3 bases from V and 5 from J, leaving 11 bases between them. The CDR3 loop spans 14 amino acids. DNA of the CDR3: TGTGCCAGCAGTTTTGCGACAGCAAACAATGAGCAGTTCTTC. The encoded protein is CASSFATANNEQFF.

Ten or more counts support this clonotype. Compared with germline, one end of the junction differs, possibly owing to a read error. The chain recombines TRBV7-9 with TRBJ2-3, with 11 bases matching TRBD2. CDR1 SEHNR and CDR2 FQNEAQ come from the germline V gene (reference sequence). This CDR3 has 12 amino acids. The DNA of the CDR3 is TGTGCCAGCAGCCGGACTAGCGGGCGCCAGGATTTT. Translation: CASSRTSGRQDF.

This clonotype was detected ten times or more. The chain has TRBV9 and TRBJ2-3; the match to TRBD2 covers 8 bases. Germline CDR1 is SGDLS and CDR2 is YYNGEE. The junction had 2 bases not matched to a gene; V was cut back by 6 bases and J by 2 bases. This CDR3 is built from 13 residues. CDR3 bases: TGTGCCAGCACGCGGGAGGACACAGATACGCAGTATTTT. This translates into CASTREDTDTQYF.

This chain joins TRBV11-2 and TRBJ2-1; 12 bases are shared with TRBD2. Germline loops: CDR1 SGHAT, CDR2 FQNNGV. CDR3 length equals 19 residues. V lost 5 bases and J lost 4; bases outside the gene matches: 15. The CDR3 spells CASSLGVTSGRGGYNEQFF. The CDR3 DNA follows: TGTGCCAGCAGCCTAGGTGTGACTAGCGGGAGAGGGGGGTACAATGAGCAGTTCTTC.

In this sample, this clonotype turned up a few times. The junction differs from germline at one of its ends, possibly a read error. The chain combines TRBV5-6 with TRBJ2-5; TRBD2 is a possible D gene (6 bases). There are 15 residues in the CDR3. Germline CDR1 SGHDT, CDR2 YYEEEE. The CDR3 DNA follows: TGTGCCAACAGCTTGGGGCTAGCGTCTCAAGAGACCCAGTACTTC. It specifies CANSLGLASQETQYF.

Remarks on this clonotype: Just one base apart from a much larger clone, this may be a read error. The CDR3 protein is CASSPSRGRSGYTF. The CDR3 DNA reads as TGTGCCAGCAGTCCGAGCAGGGGACGAAGCGGCTACACCTTC. The chain uses TRBV12-3 or TRBV12-4 and TRBJ1-2, with D maybe TRBD1 (6 bases). The CDR3 is 14 residues long. V lost 5 bases and J 8 bases, leaving 18 bases between the germline ends.

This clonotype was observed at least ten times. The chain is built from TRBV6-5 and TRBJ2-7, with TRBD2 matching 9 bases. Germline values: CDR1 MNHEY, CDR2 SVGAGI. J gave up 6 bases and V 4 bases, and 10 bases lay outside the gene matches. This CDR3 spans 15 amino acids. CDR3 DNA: TGTGCCAGCAGTTCGACTAGCGGAGCAGAGGGCGAGCAGTACTTC. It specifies CASSSTSGAEGEQYF.

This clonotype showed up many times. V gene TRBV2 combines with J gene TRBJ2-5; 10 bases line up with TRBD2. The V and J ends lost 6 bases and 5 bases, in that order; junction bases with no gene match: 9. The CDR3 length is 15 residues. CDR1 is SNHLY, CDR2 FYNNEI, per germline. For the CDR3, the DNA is TGTGCCAGCAGAGGAGCGGGAGGGCTCCAGGAGACCCAGTACTTC. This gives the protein CASRGAGGLQETQYF. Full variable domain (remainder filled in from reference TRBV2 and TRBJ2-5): EPEVTQTPSHQVTQMGQEVILRCVPISNHLYFYWYRQILGQKVEFLVSFYNNEISEKSEIFDDQFSVERPDGSNFTLKIRSTKLEDSAMYFCASRGAGGLQETQYFGPGTRLLVL.

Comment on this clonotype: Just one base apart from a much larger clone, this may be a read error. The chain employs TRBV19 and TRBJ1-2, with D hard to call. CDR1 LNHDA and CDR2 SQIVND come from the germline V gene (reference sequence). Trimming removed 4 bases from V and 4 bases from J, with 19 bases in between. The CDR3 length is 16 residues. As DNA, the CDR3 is TGTGCCAGTAGTACACACCAAACGGGGTCTACCTATGGCTACACCTTC. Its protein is CASSTHQTGSTYGYTF.

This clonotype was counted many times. The CDR3 sequence is CASSLAGLRPGEQYF. In DNA form, the CDR3 reads TGTGCCAGCAGCTTGGCAGGGCTTCGTCCCGGCGAGCAGTACTTC. The rearrangement uses TRBV5-4 and TRBJ2-7; maybe TRBD1 (5 bases). With 0 bases removed from V and 6 bases from J, the gap between germline ends came to 16 bases. Germline CDR1 is SGHNT and CDR2 is YYREEE (reference sequence). This CDR3 is built from 15 residues.

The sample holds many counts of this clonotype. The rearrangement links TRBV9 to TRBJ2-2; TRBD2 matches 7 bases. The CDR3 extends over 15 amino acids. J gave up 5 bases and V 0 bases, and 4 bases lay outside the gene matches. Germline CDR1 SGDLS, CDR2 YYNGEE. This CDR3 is CASSVVAGVTGELFF. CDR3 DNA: TGTGCCAGCAGCGTAGTTGCGGGAGTAACCGGGGAGCTGTTTTTT.

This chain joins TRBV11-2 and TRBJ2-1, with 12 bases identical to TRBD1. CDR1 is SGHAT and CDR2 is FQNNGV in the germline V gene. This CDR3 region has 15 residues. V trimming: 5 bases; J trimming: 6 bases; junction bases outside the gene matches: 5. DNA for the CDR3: TGTGCCAGCAGCATGGGACAGGGGGCTTGCAATGAGCAGTTCTTC. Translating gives CASSMGQGACNEQFF.

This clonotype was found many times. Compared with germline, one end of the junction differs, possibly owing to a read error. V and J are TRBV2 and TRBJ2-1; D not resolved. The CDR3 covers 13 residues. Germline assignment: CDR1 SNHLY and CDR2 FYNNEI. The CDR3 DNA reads TGTGTCAACAGCCCCTCCAGCTCCGGACCCGCCTACTTC. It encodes CVNSPSSSGPAYF.

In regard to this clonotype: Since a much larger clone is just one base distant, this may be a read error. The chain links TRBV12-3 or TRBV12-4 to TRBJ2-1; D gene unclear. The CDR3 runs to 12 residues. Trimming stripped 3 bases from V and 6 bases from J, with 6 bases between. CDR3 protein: CASSFTANEQFF. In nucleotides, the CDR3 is TGTGCCAGCAGTTTCACAGCCAATGAGCAGTTCTTC.

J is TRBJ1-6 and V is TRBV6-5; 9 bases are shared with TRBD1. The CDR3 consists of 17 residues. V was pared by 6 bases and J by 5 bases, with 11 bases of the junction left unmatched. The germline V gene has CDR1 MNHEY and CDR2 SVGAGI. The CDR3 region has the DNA TGTGCCAGCAGACTTCGATACCGGGACAGGGATAATTCACCCCTCCACTTT. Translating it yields CASRLRYRDRDNSPLHF.

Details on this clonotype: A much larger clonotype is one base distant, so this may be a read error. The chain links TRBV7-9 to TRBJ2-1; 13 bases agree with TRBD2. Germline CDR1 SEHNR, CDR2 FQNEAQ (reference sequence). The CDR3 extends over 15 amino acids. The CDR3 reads CTSSPRLAGGNEQFF. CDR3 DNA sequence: TGTACCAGCAGCCCCAGACTAGCGGGAGGCAATGAGCAGTTCTTC.

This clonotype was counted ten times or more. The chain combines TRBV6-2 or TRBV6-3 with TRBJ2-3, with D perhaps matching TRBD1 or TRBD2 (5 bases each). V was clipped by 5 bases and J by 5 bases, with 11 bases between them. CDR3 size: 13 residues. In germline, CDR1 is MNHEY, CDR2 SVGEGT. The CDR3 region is CASSRDHRDTQYF. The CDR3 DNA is TGTGCCAGCAGTCGGGACCACCGAGATACGCAGTATTTT.

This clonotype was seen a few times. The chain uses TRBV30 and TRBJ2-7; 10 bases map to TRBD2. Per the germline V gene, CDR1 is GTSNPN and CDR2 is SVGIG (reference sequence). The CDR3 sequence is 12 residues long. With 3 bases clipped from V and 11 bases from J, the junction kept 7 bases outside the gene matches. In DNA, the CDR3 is TGTGCCTGGAGCCAAACTAGCGGGACGAAGTACTTC. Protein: CAWSQTSGTKYF.

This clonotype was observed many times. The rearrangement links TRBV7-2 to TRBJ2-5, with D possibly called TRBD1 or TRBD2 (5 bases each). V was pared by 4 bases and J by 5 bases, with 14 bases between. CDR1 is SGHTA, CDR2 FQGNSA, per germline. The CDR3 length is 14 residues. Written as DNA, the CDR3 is TGTGCCAGCAGCTCCGGGACCTGGGTTGAGACCCAGTACTTC. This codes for CASSSGTWVETQYF.

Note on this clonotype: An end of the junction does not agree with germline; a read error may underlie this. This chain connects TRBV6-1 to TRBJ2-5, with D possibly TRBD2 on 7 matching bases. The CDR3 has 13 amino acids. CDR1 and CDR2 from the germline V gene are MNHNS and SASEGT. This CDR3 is CASRRGGVETQHF. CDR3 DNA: TGTGCCAGCAGGAGGGGGGGAGTCGAGACCCAGCACTTC.

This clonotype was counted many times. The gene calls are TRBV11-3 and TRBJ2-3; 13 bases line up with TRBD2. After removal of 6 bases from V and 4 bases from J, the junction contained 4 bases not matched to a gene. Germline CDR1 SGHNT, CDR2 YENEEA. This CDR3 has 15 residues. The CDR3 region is CASRRTSGSPDTQYF. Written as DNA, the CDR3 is TGTGCCAGCAGACGGACTAGCGGGAGCCCAGATACGCAGTATTTT.